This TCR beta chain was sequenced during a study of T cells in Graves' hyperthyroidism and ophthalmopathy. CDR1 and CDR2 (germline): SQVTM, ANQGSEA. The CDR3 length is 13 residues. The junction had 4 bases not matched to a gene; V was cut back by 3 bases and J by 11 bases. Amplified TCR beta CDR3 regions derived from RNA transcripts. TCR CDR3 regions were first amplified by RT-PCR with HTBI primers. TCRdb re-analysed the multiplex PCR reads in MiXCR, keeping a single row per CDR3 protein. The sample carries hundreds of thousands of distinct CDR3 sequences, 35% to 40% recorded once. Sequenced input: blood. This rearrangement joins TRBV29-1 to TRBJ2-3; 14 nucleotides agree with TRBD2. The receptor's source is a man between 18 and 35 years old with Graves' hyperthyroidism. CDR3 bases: TGCAGCGTTGAGACTAGCGGGGGGGCTTTGCAGTATTTT. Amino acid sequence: CSVETSGGALQYF.